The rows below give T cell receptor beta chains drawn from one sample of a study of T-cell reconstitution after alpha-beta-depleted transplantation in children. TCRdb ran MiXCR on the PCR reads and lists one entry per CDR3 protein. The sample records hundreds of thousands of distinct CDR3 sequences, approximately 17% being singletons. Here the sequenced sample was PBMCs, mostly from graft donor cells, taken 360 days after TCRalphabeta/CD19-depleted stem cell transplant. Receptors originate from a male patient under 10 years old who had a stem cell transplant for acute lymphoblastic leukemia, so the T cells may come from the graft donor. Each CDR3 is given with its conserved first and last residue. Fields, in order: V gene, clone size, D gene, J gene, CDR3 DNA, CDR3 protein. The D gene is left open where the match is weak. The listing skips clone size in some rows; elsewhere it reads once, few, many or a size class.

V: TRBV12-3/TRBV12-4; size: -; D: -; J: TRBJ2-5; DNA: TGTGCCAGCAGTTTAACCGACAGAGTCGGAGAGACCCAGTACTTC; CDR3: CASSLTDRVGETQYF
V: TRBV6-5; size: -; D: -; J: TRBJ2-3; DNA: TGTGCCAGCAGTCACCCTAGCACAGATACGCAGTATTTT; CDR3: CASSHPSTDTQYF
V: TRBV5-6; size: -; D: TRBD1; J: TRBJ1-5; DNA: TGTGCCAGCAGTTCCGGGACAGGGGGCAAGCAGCCCCAGCATTTT; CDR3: CASSSGTGGKQPQHF
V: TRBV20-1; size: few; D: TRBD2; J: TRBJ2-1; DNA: TGCAGTGCTAGCCAACTAGCGGACCTCTACAATGAGCAGTTCTTC; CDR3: CSASQLADLYNEQFF
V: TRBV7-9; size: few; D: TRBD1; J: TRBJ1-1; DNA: TGTGCCAGCAGCTTAGCCTTCAGGGGGCCTGAAGCTTTCTTT; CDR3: CASSLAFRGPEAFF
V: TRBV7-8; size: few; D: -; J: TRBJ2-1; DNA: TGTGCCAGCAGCCCGACGAATCTTGAGCAGTTCTTC; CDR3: CASSPTNLEQFF
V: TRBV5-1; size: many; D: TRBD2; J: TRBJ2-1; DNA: TGCGCCAGCAGCTTGGGACTAGCGGCCCTAAATGAGCAGTTCTTC; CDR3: CASSLGLAALNEQFF
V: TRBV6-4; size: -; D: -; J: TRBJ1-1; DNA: TGTGCCAGCAGTGACACAGCACGAAAGGGAAAGAACACTGAAGCTTTCTTT; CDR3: CASSDTARKGKNTEAFF
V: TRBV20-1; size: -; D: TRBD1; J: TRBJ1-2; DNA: TGCAGTGCGGACAGGGGGCGAGGTGGCTACACCTTC; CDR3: CSADRGRGGYTF
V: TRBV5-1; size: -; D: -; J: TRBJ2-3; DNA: TGCGCCAGCAGCCTGAGACAACTAATTGATAGCACAGATACGCAGTATTTT; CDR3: CASSLRQLIDSTDTQYF
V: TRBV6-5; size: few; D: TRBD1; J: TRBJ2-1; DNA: TGTGCCAGCAGTTACGACAGGGGGCGCGGAAATGAGCAGTTCTTC; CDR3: CASSYDRGRGNEQFF
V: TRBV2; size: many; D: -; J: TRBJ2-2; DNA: TGTGCCAGCTCCATGGAAAACACCGGGGAGCTGTTTTTT; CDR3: CASSMENTGELFF
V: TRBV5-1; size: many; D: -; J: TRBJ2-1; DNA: TGCGCCAGCAGCTACTACAGCTCCCGGGGACACAATGAGCAGTTCTTC; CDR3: CASSYYSSRGHNEQFF
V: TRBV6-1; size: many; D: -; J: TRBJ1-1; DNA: TGTGCCAGCAGTTCCCAGCGGCCAGCTTTCTTT; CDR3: CASSSQRPAFF
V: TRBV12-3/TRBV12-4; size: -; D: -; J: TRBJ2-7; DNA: TGTGCCAGCAGTTCCCGGGACTCGAGGCGCGAGCAGTACTTC; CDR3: CASSSRDSRREQYF
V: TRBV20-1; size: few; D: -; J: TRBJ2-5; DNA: TGCAGTGCTAGACTAGGGGCCTATCCCCAAGAGACCCAGTACTTC; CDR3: CSARLGAYPQETQYF
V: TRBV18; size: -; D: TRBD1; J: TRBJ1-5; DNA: TGTGCCAGCTCACCATCGACAGGGGTTAACAATCAGCCCCAGCATTTT; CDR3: CASSPSTGVNNQPQHF
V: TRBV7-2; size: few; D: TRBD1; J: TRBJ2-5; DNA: TGTGCCAGCAGCTTAATGGGCCAGGGGGCTCCGGGAGAGACCCAGTACTTC; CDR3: CASSLMGQGAPGETQYF
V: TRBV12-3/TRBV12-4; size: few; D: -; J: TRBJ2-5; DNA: TGTGCCAGCAGTTTACCGGTCTTGGGCCTGGAGACCCAGTACTTC; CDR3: CASSLPVLGLETQYF